This T cell receptor (beta chain) was identified during a study of radiotherapy plus CTLA-4 blockade in lung cancer. Study conclusions and caveats: Some TCR clones had been derived from tumors. These clones expanded in peripheral blood after radiotherapy plus ipilimumab. Early blood T cell clone dynamics, with interferon-beta, were reported to best predict response.

Produced via immunoSEQ multiplex PCR; TCRdb's table is partial and in-frame only. The sample shows around 80,000 clones, 78% of them seen only once. Germline-derived CDR1 and CDR2 are MNHEY and SVGAGI. The ends were cut back, 6 bases at V and 0 bases at J, with 12 bases in the middle. The CDR3 loop spans 14 amino acids. This clone came up once. What it recognizes is unknown. Participants had chemo-refractory metastatic non-small-cell lung cancer and were treated with focal radiation plus ipilimumab CTLA-4 blockade. The chain has TRBV6-5 and TRBJ2-7; the D gene is possibly TRBD2 (6 bases). Sequencing used peripheral blood, obtained from a patient treated with radiotherapy plus ipilimumab. This receptor was identified in a human donor with non-small cell lung cancer whose response to radiotherapy plus ipilimumab could not be evaluated. Some clones in this sample may be carry-over from other donors' samples. This CDR3 reads CASSPAGSSYEQYF. The CDR3 bases are TGTGCCAGCAGCCCAGCCGGGAGCTCCTACGAGCAGTACTTC.